Each of the 10 T cell receptor beta chains below was sequenced from the same sample in a study of CD8 T cells in ankylosing spondylitis. TCRdb called the 5' RACE reads again in MiXCR, with one record for every CDR3 protein. The data show nearly 350,000 distinct CDR3 sequences, roughly 14% seen once. The sequencing input was blood, either unsorted or a sorted T cell fraction (not recorded which). The receptors come from a male donor with ankylosing spondylitis or in good health (not recorded which).

V is TRBV5-1 and J is TRBJ2-3, with D maybe TRBD2 (7 bases). CDR3 length: 17 residues. V lost 2 bases, J lost 4 bases, and 20 bases lay in between. CDR1 SGHRS and CDR2 YFSETQ come from the germline V gene. CDR3 sequence reads: CASSFAQGRGNADTQYF. The CDR3 DNA sequence: TGCGCCAGCAGCTTCGCTCAGGGGCGGGGGAACGCAGATACGCAGTATTTT.

This clonotype was counted many times. V is TRBV5-1 and J is TRBJ2-4; 7 bases align to TRBD2. V shed 4 bases, J shed 5 bases, and the junction held 12 bases outside the gene matches. The length of the CDR3 is 16 residues. CDR1 SGHRS and CDR2 YFSETQ come from the germline V gene. The CDR3 bases are TGCGCCAGCAGCGAGGGTCCATCCCGGGGGGAAAACATTCAGTACTTC. Its translation is CASSEGPSRGENIQYF.

The sample holds many counts of this clonotype. The rearrangement joins TRBV20-1 to TRBJ1-1; TRBD1 might be the D (6 bases). V was trimmed by 0 bases and J by 1 base, leaving 15 bases between them. Germline CDR1 is DFQATT and CDR2 is SNEGSKA (reference sequence). CDR3 length: 16 residues. The CDR3 nucleotides read TGCAGTGCTAGAGATCAAGCTGGGGGCCCGAACACTGAAGCTTTCTTT. It specifies CSARDQAGGPNTEAFF.

This clonotype was found a few times. The chain combines TRBV29-1 with TRBJ2-6; no reliable D call. V gave up 6 bases and J gave up 1 base, with 16 bases separating them. The CDR3 sequence is 16 residues long. Germline V CDR1 and CDR2: SQVTM, ANQGSEA. The CDR3 sequence: CSVNIRTASGANVLTF. The CDR3 DNA is TGCAGCGTGAATATTAGGACGGCATCTGGGGCCAACGTCCTGACTTTC.

In its sample, this clonotype was seen a few times. The chain uses TRBV3-1 and TRBJ2-5, with 8 bases matching TRBD1. In germline, CDR1 is LGHDT, CDR2 YNNKEL (reference sequence). With V trimmed by 4 bases and J by 5 bases, 12 bases remained unmatched. This CDR3 is built from 16 residues. CDR3 amino acids: CASSPTTGEFWETQYF. CDR3 nucleotides: TGTGCCAGCAGCCCCACGACAGGGGAATTCTGGGAGACCCAGTACTTC.

The chain recombines TRBV7-2 with TRBJ2-7, with TRBD2 matching over 8 bases. J was trimmed by 5 bases and V by 0 bases; bases with no gene match: 18. Looked up from germline, CDR1 is SGHTA and CDR2 is FQGNSA. The CDR3 loop spans 19 amino acids. The chain's CDR3 is CASSLAHGSGTIRRDEQYF. CDR3 coding DNA: TGTGCCAGCAGCTTAGCGCATGGTAGCGGGACTATCAGGAGGGACGAGCAGTACTTC. The full variable domain, in which reference TRBV7-2 and TRBJ2-7 provide the parts outside the CDR3, is GAGVSQSPSNKVTEKGKDVELRCDPISGHTALYWYRQSLGQGLEFLIYFQGNSAPDKSGLPSDRFSAERTGGSVSTLTIQRTQQEDSAVYLCASSLAHGSGTIRRDEQYFGPGTRLTVT.

This clonotype was counted only a few times. The chain has TRBV6-1 and TRBJ2-1; possibly TRBD1 for D (6 bases). This CDR3 has 14 residues. From germline, CDR1 is MNHNS and CDR2 SASEGT. The DNA for the CDR3 is TGTGCGTCCAAACCAGGGGTTTCCTACAATGAGCAGTTCTTC. This sequence encodes CASKPGVSYNEQFF.

At least ten counts were recorded for this clonotype. The J gene is TRBJ1-5, the V gene TRBV2; D is perhaps TRBD1 (5 bases). Trimming left V 8 bases short and J 5 bases short, with 16 bases between. CDR1 is SNHLY, CDR2 FYNNEI, per germline. The CDR3 is 14 residues long. CDR3 protein: CASGTGNHYQPQHF. CDR3 nucleotide sequence: TGTGCCAGCGGGACCGGGAACCATTATCAGCCCCAGCATTTT. The variable domain in full, completed from reference TRBV2 and TRBJ1-5, reads EPEVTQTPSHQVTQMGQEVILRCVPISNHLYFYWYRQILGQKVEFLVSFYNNEISEKSEIFDDQFSVERPDGSNFTLKIRSTKLEDSAMYFCASGTGNHYQPQHFGDGTRLSIL.

This clonotype was recorded a few times. J is TRBJ2-5 and V is TRBV4-1, with unresolved D. From germline, CDR1 is MGHRA and CDR2 YSYEKL. The CDR3 consists of 13 residues. The ends were cut back, 3 bases at V and 4 bases at J, with 9 bases in the middle. In DNA, the CDR3 is TGCGCCAGCAGCCAGTCTAAGGCAGAGACCCAGTACTTC. Protein: CASSQSKAETQYF.

The V and J genes are TRBV29-1 and TRBJ2-3, with D tentatively TRBD1 (6 bases). The CDR3 loop spans 16 amino acids. Between the trimmed V and J ends, which lost 8 bases and 1 base, there was a span of 22 bases. Per germline, CDR1 SQVTM and CDR2 ANQGSEA. This CDR3 is CSTRGGGQEGTDTQYF. The CDR3 DNA reads as TGCAGCACAAGAGGTGGGGGACAAGAGGGCACAGATACGCAGTATTTT.